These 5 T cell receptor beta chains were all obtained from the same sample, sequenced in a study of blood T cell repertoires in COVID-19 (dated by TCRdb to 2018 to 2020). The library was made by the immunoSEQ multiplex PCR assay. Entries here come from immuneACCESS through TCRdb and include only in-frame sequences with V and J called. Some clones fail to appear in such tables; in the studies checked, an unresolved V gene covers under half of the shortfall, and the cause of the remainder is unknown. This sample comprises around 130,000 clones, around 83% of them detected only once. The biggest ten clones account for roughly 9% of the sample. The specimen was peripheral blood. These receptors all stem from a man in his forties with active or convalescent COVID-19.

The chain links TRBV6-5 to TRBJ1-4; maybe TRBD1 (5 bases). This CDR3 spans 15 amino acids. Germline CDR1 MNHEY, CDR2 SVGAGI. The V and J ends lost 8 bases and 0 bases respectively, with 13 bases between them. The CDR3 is CASGPSGSTNEKLFF. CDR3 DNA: TGTGCCAGCGGCCCATCAGGGTCAACTAATGAAAAACTGTTTTTT.

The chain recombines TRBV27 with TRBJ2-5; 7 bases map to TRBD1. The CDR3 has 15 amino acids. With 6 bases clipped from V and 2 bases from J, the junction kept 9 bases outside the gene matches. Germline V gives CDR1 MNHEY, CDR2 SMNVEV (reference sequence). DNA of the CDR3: TGTGCCAGCAGCACCTCGGGCAGGGGGCAAGAGACCCAGTACTTC. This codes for CASSTSGRGQETQYF.

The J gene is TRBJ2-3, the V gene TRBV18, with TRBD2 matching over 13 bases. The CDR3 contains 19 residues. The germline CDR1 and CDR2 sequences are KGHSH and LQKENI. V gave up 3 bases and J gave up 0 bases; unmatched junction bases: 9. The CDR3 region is CASSPRGLAGPASTDTQYF. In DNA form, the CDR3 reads TGTGCCAGCTCACCGCGGGGACTAGCGGGGCCCGCTAGCACAGATACGCAGTATTTT.

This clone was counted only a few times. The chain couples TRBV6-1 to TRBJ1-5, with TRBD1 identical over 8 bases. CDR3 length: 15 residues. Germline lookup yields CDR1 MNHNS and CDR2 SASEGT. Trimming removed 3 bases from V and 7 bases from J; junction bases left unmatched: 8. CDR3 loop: CASSDQDREGQPQHF. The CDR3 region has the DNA TGTGCCAGCAGTGATCAGGACAGGGAGGGCCAGCCCCAGCATTTT.

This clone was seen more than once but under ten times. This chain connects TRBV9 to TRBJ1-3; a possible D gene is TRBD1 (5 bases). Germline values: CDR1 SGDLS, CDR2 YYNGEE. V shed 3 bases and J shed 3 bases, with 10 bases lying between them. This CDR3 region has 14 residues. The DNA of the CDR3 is TGTGCCAGCAGCGACAGGAGAGGTGGAAACACCATATATTTT. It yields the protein CASSDRRGGNTIYF.